The sequence of this T cell receptor (beta chain) was determined in a study of shared clonotypes between healthy human individuals. The method was immunoSEQ multiplex PCR; TCRdb's version includes in-frame clones alone and lacks a portion of them. The sample lists around 1,900,000 clones, roughly 95% occurring once. Note on this clone: Antigen: not known.

With 6 bases removed from V and 2 bases from J, the gap between germline ends came to 5 bases. The CDR3 has 12 amino acids. Germline assignment: CDR1 MNHEY and CDR2 SVGAGI. Naive CD8 cells comprised CD45RO-negative, CCR7-positively selected cells, excluding terminally differentiated effector memory CD45RA+ cells. Within Nashville, Tennessee resided all donors, each a Caucasian adult. Study-level results: Against clonotypes common to all four donors, non-shared ones had lower generation probabilities.

The sample consisted of naive CD8+ T cells from PBMCs. This TCR was sampled from a young man in good health. Some clones in this sample may be carry-over from other donors' samples. This chain joins TRBV6-5 and TRBJ2-1; D unclear. CDR3 DNA sequence: TGTGCCAGCAGATCAGCCTACAATGAGCAGTTCTTC. Amino acids: CASRSAYNEQFF.